This T cell receptor beta chain was recovered during a study of monozygotic twins with inflammatory bowel disease. Study-wide points: Different T cell subtypes could not be distinguished.

TCRdb re-called the 5' RACE reads, yielding one record per CDR3 amino acid sequence without DNA. Reported are some 150,000 distinct CDR3 sequences; the ten largest clones contain roughly 2.4%. Germline V gene sequence: CDR1 PRHDT, CDR2 FYEKMQ (reference sequence). The CDR3 has 13 amino acids. Notes on this clonotype: The antigen is unknown.

The sequence was obtained from a human donor with ulcerative colitis or Crohn's disease, or a healthy co-twin of an affected twin (not recorded which). The chain links TRBV13 to TRBJ2-1. Sequenced material: blood. The CDR3 protein is CASSLRLVNEQFF.